The entry that follows covers one TCR beta chain sequence. CDR1 and CDR2 from the germline V gene are MNHEY and SMNVEV (reference sequence). V was pared by 8 bases and J by 3 bases, with 11 bases between. The CDR3 length is 12 residues. Per the original data handling: Estimates of nucleated cell counts were drawn from the amplification of reference gene primers. The assay was immunoSEQ multiplex PCR, and TCRdb's table has in-frame clones only and misses some. The D gene and trimming were derived from the DNA, and the V and J assignments and clone size from that table. The sample consists of 250,000 or so clones, about 80% of them appearing once. This entry is derived from a study of blood T cell repertoires in COVID-19. Exposed enrollees had met someone with a PCR-confirmed or clinician-diagnosed COVID-19 case at some point within the 2 weeks before study entry.

This clonotype was sampled from a woman aged 35 to 49 who had been exposed to COVID-19. The gene calls are TRBV27 and TRBJ2-7; D might be TRBD1 (5 bases). The specimen was PBMCs or T cells enriched from blood (not recorded which). CDR3 in DNA: TGTGCCAGCGCACCCCAGGGCTACGAGCAGTACTTC. Its translation: CASAPQGYEQYF.